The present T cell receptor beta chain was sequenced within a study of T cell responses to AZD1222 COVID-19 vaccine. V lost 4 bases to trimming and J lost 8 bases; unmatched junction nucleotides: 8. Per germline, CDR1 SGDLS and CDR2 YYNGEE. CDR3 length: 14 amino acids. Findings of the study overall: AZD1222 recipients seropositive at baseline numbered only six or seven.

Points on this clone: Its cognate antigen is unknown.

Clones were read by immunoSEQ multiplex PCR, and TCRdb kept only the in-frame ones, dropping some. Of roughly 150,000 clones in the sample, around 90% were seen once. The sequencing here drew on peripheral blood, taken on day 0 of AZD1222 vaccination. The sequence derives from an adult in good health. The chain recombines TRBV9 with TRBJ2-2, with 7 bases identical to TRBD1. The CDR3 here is CASSPPGGWGELFF. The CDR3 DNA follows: TGTGCCAGCAGCCCCCCAGGGGGATGGGGGGAGCTGTTTTTT.